A selection of T cell receptor beta chains follows, all from one sample in a study of cytomegalovirus exposure and HLA in healthy donors. TCRdb's copy holds only in-frame clones and misses some; the assay was immunoSEQ multiplex PCR. The specimen's table records about 60,000 clones. The specimen sequenced was PBMCs. These receptors were taken from a man aged 50 or older in good health and CMV-seropositive. Each CDR3 is given with its conserved first and last residue. A D gene is named only where the DNA matches it firmly.

j_call v_call d_call cdr3_nt cdr3_aa
TRBJ2-7 TRBV18 TRBD1 TGTGCCAGCTCCCTTCGGGACAGGGGGTTTTACGAGCAGTACTTC CASSLRDRGFYEQYF
TRBJ2-1 TRBV4-1 TRBD2 TGCGCCAGCAGCGCCCATGGCGGGAGCTACAATGAGCAGTTCTTC CASSAHGGSYNEQFF
TRBJ2-7 TRBV19 TRBD1 TGTGCCAGTAGTTGGTCAGGACAGGGCAACTACGAGCAGTACTTC CASSWSGQGNYEQYF
TRBJ1-6 TRBV7-6 NA TGTGCCAGCAGCTTAGCTGCAGCCTATAATTCACCCCTCCACTTT CASSLAAAYNSPLHF
TRBJ1-2 TRBV6-5 NA TGTGCCAGCAGTGGGGCCGGTGGCTACACCTTC CASSGAGGYTF
TRBJ1-2 TRBV4-1 NA TGCGCCAGCAGCCAAGTAGGGGGTCGGAATGGCTACACCTTC CASSQVGGRNGYTF
TRBJ2-3 TRBV5-8 TRBD1 TGTGCCAGCAGCGATGACAGGGGCCTGCCACACACAGATACGCAGTATTTT CASSDDRGLPHTDTQYF
TRBJ1-1 TRBV30 NA TGTGCCTGGAGCCGGACAAGTGAAGCTTTCTTT CAWSRTSEAFF
TRBJ2-5 TRBV7-2 TRBD2 TGTGCCACCTTAGCGGGCGGGGGGCCCCAAGAGACCCAGTACTTC CATLAGGGPQETQYF
TRBJ1-5 TRBV11-2 NA TGTGCCAGCAGCCCAGAGAGGGAACAGCCCCAGCATTTT CASSPEREQPQHF
TRBJ2-7 TRBV27 NA TGTGCCAGCAGCCTACAGGGGAGGTCCTACGAGCAGTACTTC CASSLQGRSYEQYF
TRBJ1-1 TRBV28 NA TGTGCCAGCAGCTCCGGACAGCCGAACACTGAAGCTTTCTTT CASSSGQPNTEAFF
TRBJ2-1 TRBV9 NA TGTGCCAGCAGCGTAGCCGTACATGGGAGTGAGCAGTTCTTC CASSVAVHGSEQFF
TRBJ2-7 TRBV27 TRBD1 TGTGCCAGCAGTCCACGACAGGGGGAGTACGAGCAGTACTTC CASSPRQGEYEQYF
TRBJ2-6 TRBV4-2 TRBD1 TGTGCCAGCCTGGGACAGGACGTCTCTGGGGCCAACGTCCTGACTTTC CASLGQDVSGANVLTF
TRBJ2-5 TRBV28 TRBD2 TGTGCCACCCTAGGGAGTCCAGCGGGAGGGGTTCGAGAGACCCAGTACTTC CATLGSPAGGVRETQYF
TRBJ2-7 TRBV28 NA TGTGCCAGCAGTCGCTCCTACGAGCAGTACTTC CASSRSYEQYF
TRBJ2-2 TRBV6-1 NA TGTGCCAGCAGTGACGGGATGTCCCTTACCGGGGAGCTGTTTTTT CASSDGMSLTGELFF
TRBJ2-3 TRBV7-2 TRBD2 TGTGCCAGCAGGGACGGACTAGCGGCCGCAGATACGCAGTATTTT CASRDGLAAADTQYF
TRBJ2-1 TRBV7-9 NA TGTGCCAGCAGCCCAGACTCGACCTCCTACAATGAGCAGTTCTTC CASSPDSTSYNEQFF
TRBJ2-7 TRBV7-2 NA TGTGCCAGCAGCTTGTTAAGGGGTTCCTACGAGCAGTACTTC CASSLLRGSYEQYF
TRBJ2-1 TRBV11-1 TRBD2 TGTGCCAGCAGGAAGGTGGCTAGCGGGAGTACCGAGCAGTTCTTC CASRKVASGSTEQFF
TRBJ2-7 TRBV18 NA TGTGCCAGCTCACCATCGGGAACCCGCGAGCAGTACTTC CASSPSGTREQYF
TRBJ2-6 TRBV6-7 NA TGTGCCAGCAGTTACGGGGAGGACGGTTTCCTCTCTGGGGCCAACGTCCTGACTTTC CASSYGEDGFLSGANVLTF
TRBJ1-1 TRBV28 TRBD1 TGTGCCAGCAGTCCCCTAGACAGGGGTTACACTGAAGCTTTCTTT CASSPLDRGYTEAFF
TRBJ2-3 TRBV9 NA TGTGCCAGCAGCGTTAGCGGTAGCACAGATACGCAGTATTTT CASSVSGSTDTQYF
TRBJ2-7 TRBV29-1 TRBD2 TGCAGCGTTGAAGGCGGACTAGCGGGAACCTACGAGCAGTACTTC CSVEGGLAGTYEQYF